Following are 21 T cell receptor beta chains from one sample sequenced in a study of T cell changes during pregnancy in multiple sclerosis. Only in-frame clones appear in the TCRdb table, and some are missing; sequencing was by immunoSEQ multiplex PCR. The repertoire holds tens of thousands of clones, with about 92% as singletons. Sequences were derived from CD8+ T cells from peripheral blood mononuclear cells, sampled in the third trimester of pregnancy. These receptors all come from a female donor with multiple sclerosis, enrolled in a pregnancy study.

The chain employs TRBV28 and TRBJ2-1; 7 bases line up with TRBD2. Trimming removed 7 bases from V and 13 bases from J; junction bases left unmatched: 13. The CDR3 is 13 amino acids. Germline V gives CDR1 MDHEN, CDR2 SYDVKM. This chain's CDR3 is CASTQLAAGEQFF. The CDR3 region has the DNA TGTGCCAGCACCCAATTGGCGGCGGGGGAACAGTTCTTC.

The chain carries TRBV27 and TRBJ2-2; the D gene is possibly TRBD1 (7 bases). V lost 6 bases and J lost 6, with 20 bases in between. Germline V lookup: CDR1 MNHEY, CDR2 SMNVEV (reference sequence). CDR3 length: 16 amino acids. As DNA, the CDR3 is TGTGCCAGCAGCTGGGCTGCAGGGGGGCCGGCCGGGGAGCTGTTTTTT. Its translation is CASSWAAGGPAGELFF.

The genes are TRBV19 and TRBJ1-5, with D unresolved. CDR1 and CDR2 from the germline V gene are LNHDA and SQIVND (reference sequence). V lost 2 bases, J lost 3 bases, and 8 bases lay in between. The CDR3 length is 14 residues. This CDR3 is CASSIRQANQPQHF. The CDR3 nucleotides read TGTGCCAGTAGTATAAGGCAGGCCAATCAGCCCCAGCATTTT. The whole variable domain, remainder taken from reference TRBV19 and TRBJ1-5, is DGGITQSPKYLFRKEGQNVTLSCEQNLNHDAMYWYRQDPGQGLRLIYYSQIVNDFQKGDIAEGYSVSREKKESFPLTVTSAQKNPTAFYLCASSIRQANQPQHFGDGTRLSIL.

The rearrangement links TRBV28 to TRBJ2-5, with 7 positions matching TRBD2. The length of the CDR3 is 14 residues. The V gene end was trimmed by 3 bases and the J gene end by 0 bases; junction bases not matched to a gene: 1. Germline V lookup: CDR1 MDHEN, CDR2 SYDVKM. In nucleotides, the CDR3 is TGTGCCAGCAGTTTCCTAGCGGACCAAGAGACCCAGTACTTC. It encodes CASSFLADQETQYF. The full variable domain, its missing parts supplied by reference TRBV28 and TRBJ2-5, is DVKVTQSSRYLVKRTGEKVFLECVQDMDHENMFWYRQDPGLGLRLIYFSYDVKMKEKGDIPEGYSVSREKKERFSLILESASTNQTSMYLCASSFLADQETQYFGPGTRLLVL.

This chain joins TRBV7-9 and TRBJ2-1; 12 nucleotides align to TRBD2. Germline-derived CDR1 and CDR2 are SEHNR and FQNEAQ (reference sequence). The CDR3 is 16 amino acids. J gave up 4 bases and V 5 bases, and 6 bases lay outside the gene matches. CDR3 coding DNA: TGTGCCAGCAGCAACCCGACTAGCGGGAGATACAATGAGCAGTTCTTC. It codes for CASSNPTSGRYNEQFF.

The chain is built from TRBV9 and TRBJ2-5; 8 bases map to TRBD2. CDR1 is SGDLS and CDR2 is YYNGEE in the germline V gene. Trimming cost V 3 bases and J 2 bases; bases outside gene matches: 6. The CDR3 runs to 15 residues. In DNA form, the CDR3 reads TGTGCCAGCAGCGAAACTAGCGGAAGACAAGAGACCCAGTACTTC. It is translated as CASSETSGRQETQYF.

The chain is built from TRBV6-6 and TRBJ2-1, with D hard to call. CDR3 length equals 14 residues. Germline CDR1 is MNHNY and CDR2 is SVGAGI (reference sequence). The V end was cut by 4 bases, the J end by 9 bases, with 16 bases between. The CDR3 reads CASSLTSGLGEQFF. For the CDR3, the DNA is TGTGCCAGCAGTTTGACCTCAGGCCTCGGTGAGCAGTTCTTC.

Written as DNA, the CDR3 is TGTGCCAGCAGCTTGATGGGACTAGCCCCCGGGGAGCTGTTTTTT. Encoded protein: CASSLMGLAPGELFF. The chain uses TRBV7-9 and TRBJ2-2; TRBD2 agrees at 9 bases. The CDR3 is made up of 15 amino acids. Germline V gene lookup returns CDR1 SEHNR and CDR2 FQNEAQ (reference sequence). J gave up 6 bases and V 3 bases, and 5 bases lay outside the gene matches.

This chain connects TRBV13 to TRBJ2-1; D gene ambiguous. The CDR3 covers 14 residues. The ends were cut back, 0 bases at V and 9 bases at J, with 12 bases in the middle. The germline gives CDR1 PRHDT, CDR2 FYEKMQ (reference sequence). CDR3 in DNA: TGTGCCAGCAGCTTAGGTGGTCCCTCGGGTGAGCAGTTCTTC. This gives the protein CASSLGGPSGEQFF. Filled out from reference TRBV13 and TRBJ2-1, the complete variable domain reads AAGVIQSPRHLIKEKRETATLKCYPIPRHDTVYWYQQGPGQDPQFLISFYEKMQSDKGSIPDRFSAQQFSDYHSELNMSSLELGDSALYFCASSLGGPSGEQFFGPGTRLTVL.

The chain has TRBV5-4 and TRBJ2-1; 11 bases are a match to TRBD1. The CDR3 has 15 residues. Germline CDR1 SGHNT, CDR2 YYREEE (reference sequence). Trimming cost V 4 bases and J 4 bases; bases outside gene matches: 4. CDR3 amino acids: CASSDGQGAYNEQFF. In DNA, the CDR3 is TGTGCCAGCAGCGATGGACAGGGGGCGTACAATGAGCAGTTCTTC.

This chain uses TRBV21-1 with TRBJ1-4; whether TRBD1, the table's D call, matches the DNA was not checked. TRBV21-1 is recorded as a pseudogene. This CDR3 is built from 14 residues. The CDR3 DNA is TGTGCCAGCATCATACAGGGGAATAATGAAAAACTGTTTTTT. Its translation is CASIIQGNNEKLFF.

The rearrangement joins TRBV18 to TRBJ2-1, with 14 nucleotides matching TRBD2. Germline-derived CDR1 and CDR2 are KGHSH and LQKENI. CDR3 length: 17 amino acids. J gave up 6 bases and V 2 bases, and 6 bases lay outside the gene matches. The CDR3 sequence: CASSPGTGLAGGNEQFF. The CDR3 DNA sequence: TGTGCCAGCTCACCAGGTACCGGACTAGCGGGAGGCAATGAGCAGTTCTTC.

This chain uses TRBV5-1 with TRBJ2-1; TRBD2 matches at 11 bases. CDR1 is SGHRS, CDR2 YFSETQ, per germline. J lost 7 bases, V lost 3 bases, and 18 bases had no gene match. CDR3 size: 19 residues. CDR3 in amino acids: CASSWPTSGDKDLNNEQFF. The DNA of the CDR3 is TGCGCCAGCAGCTGGCCGACTAGCGGGGATAAAGACCTGAATAATGAGCAGTTCTTC.

V usage is TRBV27 and J usage is TRBJ1-2; 7 bases agree with TRBD1. Germline V gene lookup returns CDR1 MNHEY and CDR2 SMNVEV (reference sequence). This CDR3 region has 15 residues. The junction had 7 bases not matched to a gene; V was cut back by 5 bases and J by 1 base. In DNA form, the CDR3 reads TGTGCCAGCAGTAGCTGGGACAGCTTTAACTATGGCTACACCTTC. Residues: CASSSWDSFNYGYTF.

The chain recombines TRBV5-4 with TRBJ1-2; TRBD1 matches at 9 bases. The germline V gene has CDR1 SGHNT and CDR2 YYREEE (reference sequence). This CDR3 has 14 residues. Trimming removed 5 bases from V and 1 base from J; junction bases left unmatched: 3. The CDR3 bases are TGTGCCAGCAGAGGGACAGGGATTAACTATGGCTACACCTTC. Its translation: CASRGTGINYGYTF.

This clone is a singleton in its sample. For the CDR3, the DNA is TGTGCCAGCAGTCCAGGGACTACCAATGAGCAGTTCTTC. This gives the protein CASSPGTTNEQFF. The chain employs TRBV28 and TRBJ2-1, with 7 bases fitting TRBD2. The germline V gene has CDR1 MDHEN and CDR2 SYDVKM. V dropped 5 bases and J dropped 6; count of bases not matched to a gene: 4. This CDR3 contains 13 residues.

This clone has just a few counts. The genes are TRBV6-4 and TRBJ2-3; the match to TRBD2 covers 8 bases. This CDR3 is built from 15 residues. CDR1 and CDR2 from the germline V gene are MRHNA and SNTAGT. Trimming at V came to 3 bases and at J to 4 bases, leaving 6 bases not matched to a gene. The CDR3 here is CASSEDTGGADTQYF. In nucleotides, the CDR3 is TGTGCCAGCAGTGAAGATACGGGAGGGGCAGATACGCAGTATTTT.

The rearrangement links TRBV28 to TRBJ2-7, with TRBD2 matching 11 bases. The CDR3 runs to 15 residues. After removal of 4 bases from V and 2 bases from J, the junction contained 4 bases not matched to a gene. Germline CDR1 MDHEN, CDR2 SYDVKM. The CDR3 is CASSSRLAGTYEQYF. The CDR3 DNA follows: TGTGCCAGCAGTTCACGACTAGCGGGGACCTACGAGCAGTACTTC.

J is TRBJ2-7 and V is TRBV27; tentative D call: TRBD2 (5 bases). Germline assignment: CDR1 MNHEY and CDR2 SMNVEV (reference sequence). V was trimmed by 7 bases and J by 2 bases, leaving 9 bases between them. This CDR3 contains 12 residues. In nucleotides, the CDR3 is TGTGCCAGCAACCGGACTGCCTACGAGCAGTACTTC. This codes for CASNRTAYEQYF.

Comments on this clone: Other nucleotide sequences from this sample produce the same CDR3. The chain uses TRBV28 and TRBJ2-3; no clear D. Per germline, CDR1 MDHEN and CDR2 SYDVKM. The CDR3 has 14 amino acids. Trimming pared 3 bases from V and 1 base from J, leaving 8 bases between. CDR3 sequence (DNA): TGTGCCAGCAGTTTCTTGGCGGGCACAGATACGCAGTATTTT. Translated: CASSFLAGTDTQYF.

The chain joins TRBV5-4 to TRBJ2-7; 10 bases are a match to TRBD2. This CDR3 has 17 amino acids. Germline CDR1 SGHNT, CDR2 YYREEE (reference sequence). V dropped 4 bases and J dropped 3; count of bases not matched to a gene: 13. The CDR3 DNA reads TGTGCCAGCAGCGAGATACAACTAGCGGGAAACATCTACGAGCAGTACTTC. This gives the protein CASSEIQLAGNIYEQYF.